The entry below gives a single TCR beta chain sequence along with its context. This clone was counted a single time. There is no known antigen for this receptor. Base qualities are not provided; no much larger clone lies one nucleotide away. Reading the germline V gene gives CDR1 SNHLY and CDR2 FYNNEI. The germline ends are 7 bases apart after V is trimmed by 1 base and J by 1 base. The CDR3, from cysteine to phenylalanine, totals 15 residues. Only the CDR3 DNA is retained, 45 bases long and in frame from the first base. TCRbeta CDR3 regions were amplified from genomic DNA by means of the immunoSEQ Assay, a bias-controlled multiplex PCR. Under the source paper's analysis protocol: The number of nucleated cells in each sample was estimated by amplification of reference gene primers within the assay. Sequence reads were collapsed and filtered to measure the absolute abundance of every unique TCRbeta CDR3 rearrangement. For each sample, productive Simpson clonality was calculated as the square root of Simpson's diversity index over productive rearrangements. TCRdb's version of the immuneACCESS table is confined to in-frame rearrangements and falls short of the full clone set. An unresolved V gene accounts for under half of the shortfall where checked; the remainder is of unknown origin. V, J and clone size reflect that table, while D and trimming were determined from the DNA. The sample records about 180,000 clones, less than 90% of which are singletons. The biggest ten clones account for under 25% of the sample.

This sample is drawn from a study of blood T cell repertoires in COVID-19 (TCRdb year 2020). Looking at the study overall: Samples from collaborators originated in the United States, Italy and Spain and spanned both the acute and convalescent phases of COVID-19. The sample metadata nearly always contained a de-identified subject ID, COVID-19 status, age in years and sex. The dataset comprised deeply sampled blood TCRbeta repertoires from subjects exposed to, actively infected with, or recovered from COVID-19. HLA class I and class II types, where available, came from metadata supplied by the sample provider rather than from assay-based typing. The repertoires were released in a freely available public database intended as a resource for research on the immune response to SARS-CoV-2. The material from the prospective study consisted of cDNA or gDNA derived from T cells, B-cell-depleted T cells, or PBMCs. The samples were drawn from the first 160 participants of the ongoing ImmuneRACE study and from some 1,300 subjects provided by 6 global collaborators. Results the study describes overall, beyond this receptor: The amount of clinical and demographic metadata varied by source and participant and was provided uncurated.

Each collaborating institution followed its own protocols to collect whole blood in K2EDTA tubes. For TCRbeta analysis, collaborators shipped samples in one of three forms: frozen whole blood, isolated PBMCs, or DNA extracted from either of those sample types. Sample: peripheral blood. The chain links TRBV2 with TRBJ2-2, with an unclear D gene assignment. The source is a man in his 70s with active or convalescent COVID-19. The DNA sequence follows: TGTGCCAGCAGTGAAGGACGGAGGAACACCGGGGAGCTGTTTTTT. This sequence encodes CASSEGRRNTGELFF.